Below are 2 T cell receptor beta chains sequenced from a single sample in a study of cytomegalovirus exposure and HLA in healthy donors. The PCR was carried out with 60 Vbeta primers and 13 Jbeta primers. Repertoires were generated with immunoSEQ multiplex PCR, while TCRdb's copy carries only in-frame clones and drops some. The sample table includes about 210,000 clones. Sequenced material: PBMCs. Receptor source: a woman aged 25-40 years in good health and CMV-seropositive.

The chain couples TRBV19 to TRBJ1-1; TRBD1 aligns across 7 bases. This CDR3 has 14 residues. Germline V gene lookup returns CDR1 LNHDA and CDR2 SQIVND (reference sequence). With 5 bases clipped from V and 7 bases from J, the junction kept 10 bases outside the gene matches. Written as DNA, the CDR3 is TGTGCCAGTAGTGCCTACAGGGGAATCAGTGAAGCTTTCTTT. Translating gives CASSAYRGISEAFF.

CDR3 amino acids: CASSQGLVGTHPRYGYTF. CDR3 coding DNA: TGCGCCAGCAGCCAAGGCCTCGTAGGGACTCATCCAAGATATGGCTACACCTTC. The chain uses TRBV4-1 and TRBJ1-2, with D perhaps TRBD1 (5 bases). Germline V lookup: CDR1 MGHRA, CDR2 YSYEKL. The CDR3 contains 18 residues. V dropped 1 base and J dropped 5 bases, with 23 bases sitting between them.